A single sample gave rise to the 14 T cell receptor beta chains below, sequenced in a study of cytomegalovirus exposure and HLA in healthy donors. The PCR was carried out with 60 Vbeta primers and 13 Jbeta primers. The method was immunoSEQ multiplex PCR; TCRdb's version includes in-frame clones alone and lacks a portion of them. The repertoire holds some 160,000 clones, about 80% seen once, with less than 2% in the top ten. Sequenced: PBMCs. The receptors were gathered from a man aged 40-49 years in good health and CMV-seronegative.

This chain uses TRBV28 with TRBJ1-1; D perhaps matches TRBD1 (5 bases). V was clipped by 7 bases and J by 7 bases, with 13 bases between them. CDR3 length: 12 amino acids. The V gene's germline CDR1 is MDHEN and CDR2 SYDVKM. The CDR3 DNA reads TGTGCCAGCATACCACGGGGGGATGAAGCTTTCTTT. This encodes CASIPRGDEAFF.

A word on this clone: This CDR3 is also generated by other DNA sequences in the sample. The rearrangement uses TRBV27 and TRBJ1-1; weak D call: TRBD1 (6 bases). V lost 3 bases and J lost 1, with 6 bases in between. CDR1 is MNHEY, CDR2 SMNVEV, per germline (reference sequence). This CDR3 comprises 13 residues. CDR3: CASSLGQNTEAFF. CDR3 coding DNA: TGTGCCAGCAGTTTGGGACAGAACACTGAAGCTTTCTTT.

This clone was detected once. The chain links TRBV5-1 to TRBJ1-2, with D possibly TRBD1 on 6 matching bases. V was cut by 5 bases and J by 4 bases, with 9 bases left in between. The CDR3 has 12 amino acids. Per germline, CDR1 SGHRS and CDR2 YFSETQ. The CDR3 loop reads CASSEGVYGYTF. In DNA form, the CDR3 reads TGCGCCAGCAGTGAGGGGGTCTATGGCTACACCTTC.

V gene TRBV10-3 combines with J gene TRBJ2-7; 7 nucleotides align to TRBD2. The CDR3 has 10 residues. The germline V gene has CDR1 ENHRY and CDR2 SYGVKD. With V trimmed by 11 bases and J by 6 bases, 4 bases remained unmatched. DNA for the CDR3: TGTGCCGGGGGGGAGGGCGAGCAGTACTTC. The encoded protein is CAGGEGEQYF.

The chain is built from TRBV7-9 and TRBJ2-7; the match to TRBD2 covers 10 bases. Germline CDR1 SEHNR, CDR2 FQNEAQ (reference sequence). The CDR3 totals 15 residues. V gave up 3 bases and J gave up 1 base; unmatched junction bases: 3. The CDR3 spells CASSFALAGSYEQYF. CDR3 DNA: TGTGCCAGCAGCTTTGCACTAGCGGGATCCTACGAGCAGTACTTC.

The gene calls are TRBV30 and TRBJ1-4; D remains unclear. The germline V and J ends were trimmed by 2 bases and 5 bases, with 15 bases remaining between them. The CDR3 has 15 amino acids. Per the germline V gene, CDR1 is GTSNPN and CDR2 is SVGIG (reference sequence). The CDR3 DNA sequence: TGTGCCTGGAGTTCAATTGGCCTCCGAAATGAAAAACTGTTTTTT. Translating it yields CAWSSIGLRNEKLFF. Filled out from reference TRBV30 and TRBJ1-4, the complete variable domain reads SQTIHQWPATLVQPVGSPLSLECTVEGTSNPNLYWYRQAAGRGLQLLFYSVGIGQISSEVPQNLSASRPQDRQFILSSKKLLLSDSGFYLCAWSSIGLRNEKLFFGSGTQLSVL.

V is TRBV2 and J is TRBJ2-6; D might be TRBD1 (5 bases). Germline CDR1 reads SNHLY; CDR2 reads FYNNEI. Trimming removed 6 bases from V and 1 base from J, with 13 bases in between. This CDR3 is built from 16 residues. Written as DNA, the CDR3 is TGTGCCAGCAGCACCGGAAGGGGATCTGGGGCCAACGTCCTGACTTTC. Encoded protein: CASSTGRGSGANVLTF.

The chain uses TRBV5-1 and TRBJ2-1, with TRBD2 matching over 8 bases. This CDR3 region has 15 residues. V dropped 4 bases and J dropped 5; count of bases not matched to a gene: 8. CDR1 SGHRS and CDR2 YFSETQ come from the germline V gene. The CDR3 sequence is CASSQAGASNNEQFF. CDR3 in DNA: TGCGCCAGCAGCCAAGCGGGAGCCTCTAACAATGAGCAGTTCTTC. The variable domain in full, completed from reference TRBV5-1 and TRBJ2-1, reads KAGVTQTPRYLIKTRGQQVTLSCSPISGHRSVSWYQQTPGQGLQFLFEYFSETQRNKGNFPGRFSGRQFSNSRSEMNVSTLELGDSALYLCASSQAGASNNEQFFGPGTRLTVL.

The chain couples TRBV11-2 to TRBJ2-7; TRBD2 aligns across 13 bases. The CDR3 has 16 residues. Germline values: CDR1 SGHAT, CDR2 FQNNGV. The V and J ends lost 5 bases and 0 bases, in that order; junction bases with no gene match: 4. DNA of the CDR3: TGTGCCAGCAGCGGGGGACTAGCGGGGACCTCCTACGAGCAGTACGTC. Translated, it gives CASSGGLAGTSYEQYV.

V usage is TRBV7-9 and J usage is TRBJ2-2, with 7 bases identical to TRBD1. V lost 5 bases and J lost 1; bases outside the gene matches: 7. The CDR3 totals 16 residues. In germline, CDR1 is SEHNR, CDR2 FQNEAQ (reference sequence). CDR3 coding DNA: TGTGCCAGCAGCCCGTCGAGGACAGGGAACACCGGGGAGCTGTTTTTT. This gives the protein CASSPSRTGNTGELFF.

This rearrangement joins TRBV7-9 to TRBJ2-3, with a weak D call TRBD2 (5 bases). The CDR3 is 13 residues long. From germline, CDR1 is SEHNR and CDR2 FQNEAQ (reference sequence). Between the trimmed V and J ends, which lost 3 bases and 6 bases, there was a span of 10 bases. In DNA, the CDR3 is TGTGCCAGCAGCTTTAGCGAATCCGATACGCAGTATTTT. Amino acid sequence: CASSFSESDTQYF.

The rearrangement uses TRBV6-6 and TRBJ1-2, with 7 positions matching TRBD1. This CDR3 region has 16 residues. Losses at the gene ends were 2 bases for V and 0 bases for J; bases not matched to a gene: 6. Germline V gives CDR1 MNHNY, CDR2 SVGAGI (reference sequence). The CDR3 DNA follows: TGTGCCAGCAGTTACGACAGGGACAGAGCTAACTATGGCTACACCTTC. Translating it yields CASSYDRDRANYGYTF.

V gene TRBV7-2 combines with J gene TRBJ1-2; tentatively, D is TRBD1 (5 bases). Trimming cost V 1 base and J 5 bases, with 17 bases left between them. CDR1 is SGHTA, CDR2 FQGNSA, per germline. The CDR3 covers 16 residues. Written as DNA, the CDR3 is TGTGCCAGCAGCTTAGAACTGGGACGGGGGAGGTATGGCTACACCTTC. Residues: CASSLELGRGRYGYTF. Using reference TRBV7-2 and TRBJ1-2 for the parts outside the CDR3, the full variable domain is GAGVSQSPSNKVTEKGKDVELRCDPISGHTALYWYRQSLGQGLEFLIYFQGNSAPDKSGLPSDRFSAERTGGSVSTLTIQRTQQEDSAVYLCASSLELGRGRYGYTFGSGTRLTVV.

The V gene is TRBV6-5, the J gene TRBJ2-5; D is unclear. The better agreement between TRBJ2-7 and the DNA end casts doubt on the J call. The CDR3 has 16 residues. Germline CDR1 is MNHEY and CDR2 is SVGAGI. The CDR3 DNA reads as TGTGCCAGCAGTTTGGGATCTATTTCTAGCTCCTACGAGCAGTACTTC. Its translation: CASSLGSISSSYEQYF.